Listed here are 22 T cell receptor beta chains from one sample, sequenced in a study of Tregs in tolerant kidney transplant recipients (dated by TCRdb to about 2019). Receptor libraries were prepared by the immunoSEQ multiplex PCR assay. The immuneACCESS repertoire file appears here via TCRdb, limited to in-frame rearrangements. These files lack a portion of the clones; in checked studies, under half of the deficit traces to unresolved V genes, and the cause of the others is not known. Here the sample has more than 60,000 clones; approximately 83% occur a single time. Jointly, the top ten make up 2.1% of the sample. The sample's time point label, decoded: blood sample drawn before combined kidney and bone marrow transplant. The sequencing here drew on Tregs from blood, taken before the transplant. The source is a human donor who received a combined kidney and bone marrow transplant.

In DNA, the CDR3 is TGTGCCAGCCTGAAACCCACAGGCAATGAGCAGTTCTTC. It encodes CASLKPTGNEQFF. V is TRBV6-1 and J is TRBJ2-1; D is possibly TRBD1 (5 bases). Between the trimmed V and J ends, which lost 8 bases and 6 bases, there was a span of 14 bases. The germline CDR1 and CDR2 sequences are MNHNS and SASEGT. This CDR3 is built from 13 residues.

The CDR3 nucleotides read TGTGCCAGCAGCTTGGCAGGGGCGGAAAACATTCAGTACTTC. Its protein is CASSLAGAENIQYF. The chain carries TRBV5-4 and TRBJ2-4; weak D call: TRBD1 (6 bases). The CDR3 is made up of 14 amino acids. V was trimmed by 0 bases and J by 5 bases, leaving 9 bases between them. Germline lookup yields CDR1 SGHNT and CDR2 YYREEE (reference sequence).

The V and J genes are TRBV19 and TRBJ2-3; D may be TRBD1 (6 bases). In germline, CDR1 is LNHDA, CDR2 SQIVND (reference sequence). The CDR3 totals 15 residues. The V and J ends lost 6 bases and 1 base respectively, with 14 bases between them. Here the CDR3 reads CASSPRGRGTDTQYF. In nucleotides, the CDR3 is TGTGCCAGTAGCCCCAGGGGAAGGGGCACAGATACGCAGTATTTT.

In its sample, this clone was seen a few times. This chain uses TRBV4-3 with TRBJ2-5; D might be TRBD1 or TRBD2, each matching 6 bases. Trimming removed 3 bases at V and 7 bases at J, with 12 bases between. Germline V gene data show CDR1 as LGHNA and CDR2 as YSLEER. This CDR3 has 13 amino acids. The CDR3 sequence: CASSQDRGVTQYF. DNA of the CDR3: TGCGCCAGCAGCCAGGATAGGGGGGTGACCCAGTACTTC.

This chain links TRBV11-2 with TRBJ2-1; no firm D call. CDR1 is SGHAT and CDR2 is FQNNGV in the germline V gene. The germline V and J ends were trimmed by 6 bases and 8 bases, with 11 bases remaining between them. This CDR3 contains 12 residues. CDR3 region: CASRPVGHEQFF. Here the CDR3 DNA reads TGTGCCAGCAGGCCCGTGGGCCATGAGCAGTTCTTC.

The chain has TRBV6-5 and TRBJ1-5, with D perhaps matching TRBD1 (6 bases). The CDR3 covers 15 residues. CDR1 and CDR2 (germline): MNHEY, SVGAGI. V gave up 6 bases and J gave up 7 bases, with 19 bases separating them. The CDR3 here is CASSPGRTGGQPQHF. CDR3 in DNA: TGTGCCAGCAGCCCCGGAAGGACGGGGGGCCAGCCCCAGCATTTT.

This clone was found a few times. V gene TRBV7-2 combines with J gene TRBJ2-7; D is tentatively TRBD1 or TRBD2 (5 bases each). The CDR3 consists of 15 residues. V gave up 2 bases and J gave up 2 bases, with 13 bases separating them. CDR1 and CDR2 from the germline V gene are SGHTA and FQGNSA. The CDR3 sequence: CASSLQGVGAYEQYF. CDR3 DNA: TGTGCCAGCAGCTTACAGGGTGTGGGAGCCTACGAGCAGTACTTC.

This chain connects TRBV5-1 to TRBJ2-1; 7 bases map to TRBD2. CDR1 and CDR2 from the germline V gene are SGHRS and YFSETQ. This CDR3 has 15 amino acids. Losses at the gene ends were 1 base for V and 5 bases for J; bases not matched to a gene: 6. The CDR3 DNA follows: TGCGCCAGCAGCTTGAGGGACTACATTAACAATGAGCAGTTCTTC. Amino acid sequence: CASSLRDYINNEQFF.

This chain uses TRBV9 with TRBJ2-1; D not resolved. From germline, CDR1 is SGDLS and CDR2 YYNGEE. The V and J ends lost 3 bases and 4 bases respectively, with 14 bases between them. The CDR3 is 15 amino acids. The CDR3 nucleotides read TGTGCCAGCAGCGGACTTTTGAGCGATTACAATGAGCAGTTCTTC. Protein product: CASSGLLSDYNEQFF.

The chain couples TRBV7-2 to TRBJ1-1; a possible D gene is TRBD1 (6 bases). This CDR3 has 12 amino acids. The germline CDR1 and CDR2 sequences are SGHTA and FQGNSA. Deletions cut 5 bases from V and 6 bases from J, with 10 bases between. CDR3 nucleotides: TGTGCCAGCAGCCTAGGACAGTCTGAAGCTTTCTTT. It encodes CASSLGQSEAFF.

The genes are TRBV5-4 and TRBJ1-2; D ambiguous. The V gene's germline CDR1 is SGHNT and CDR2 YYREEE (reference sequence). V lost 6 bases and J 0 bases, leaving 12 bases between the germline ends. The CDR3 runs 14 residues. Here the CDR3 DNA reads TGTGCCAGCAAACCGACGGCTGCTAACTATGGCTACACCTTC. Translated, it gives CASKPTAANYGYTF.

On this clone: One junction end does not reproduce the germline sequence, and a read error may be involved. The chain combines TRBV19 with TRBJ2-1; 14 bases are a match to TRBD2. The CDR3 runs 21 residues. Germline assignment: CDR1 LNHDA and CDR2 SQIVND (reference sequence). The CDR3 DNA reads as TGTGCCAGTAGTATCCGGACTAGCGGGAGGATTCGACAACCGATGTACAATGAGCAGCTCTTC. It yields the protein CASSIRTSGRIRQPMYNEQLF.

CDR3 coding DNA: TGTGCCAGCAGCGGAGGACTAGCGGGAGGGCCTTCCTACAATGAGCAGTTCTTC. This encodes CASSGGLAGGPSYNEQFF. The chain carries TRBV9 and TRBJ2-1, with 15 bases lining up with TRBD2. V trimming: 3 bases; J trimming: 1 base; junction bases outside the gene matches: 5. The CDR3 is 18 residues long. Germline V lookup: CDR1 SGDLS, CDR2 YYNGEE. Looking up the rest from reference TRBV9 and TRBJ2-1 gives the full variable domain: DSGVTQTPKHLITATGQRVTLRCSPRSGDLSVYWYQQSLDQGLQFLIQYYNGEERAKGNILERFSAQQFPDLHSELNLSSLELGDSALYFCASSGGLAGGPSYNEQFFGPGTRLTVL.

The chain employs TRBV10-3 and TRBJ2-2; TRBD2 agrees at 13 bases. The germline gives CDR1 ENHRY, CDR2 SYGVKD. This CDR3 region has 16 residues. The V and J ends lost 7 bases and 4 bases, in that order; junction bases with no gene match: 6. In nucleotides, the CDR3 is TGTGCCATCAAACCGGGACTAGCGGGGACCACCGGGGAGCTGTTTTTT. Encoded protein: CAIKPGLAGTTGELFF.

This sequence joins TRBV9 and TRBJ2-6; D remains unclear. Looked up from germline, CDR1 is SGDLS and CDR2 is YYNGEE. This CDR3 region has 16 residues. V lost 2 bases and J 0 bases, leaving 9 bases between the germline ends. The CDR3 reads CASSVGPVSGANVLTF. DNA of the CDR3: TGTGCCAGCAGCGTCGGTCCAGTCTCTGGGGCCAACGTCCTGACTTTC.

J is TRBJ2-3 and V is TRBV7-2, with D maybe TRBD1 (5 bases). The CDR3 is 15 residues long. Germline CDR1 and CDR2: SGHTA and FQGNSA. V gave up 1 base and J gave up 2 bases, with 10 bases separating them. This CDR3 is CASSLVGQNTDTQYF. The CDR3 DNA sequence: TGTGCCAGCAGCTTAGTGGGGCAGAACACAGATACGCAGTATTTT.

The gene calls are TRBV5-1 and TRBJ2-2; perhaps TRBD1 as D (6 bases). Looked up from germline, CDR1 is SGHRS and CDR2 is YFSETQ. The CDR3 is 14 amino acids. V was shortened by 6 bases and J by 0 bases, with 9 bases between the two germline ends. The CDR3 sequence: CASTNRANTGELFF. As DNA, the CDR3 is TGCGCCAGCACCAACAGGGCGAACACCGGGGAGCTGTTTTTT.

This sequence joins TRBV2 and TRBJ2-3; D ambiguous. The germline V and J ends were trimmed by 3 bases and 4 bases, with 5 bases remaining between them. This CDR3 has 12 amino acids. The V gene's germline CDR1 is SNHLY and CDR2 FYNNEI. CDR3 residues: CASSETSDTQYF. CDR3 coding DNA: TGTGCCAGCAGTGAGACGTCAGATACGCAGTATTTT.

This clone occurred once. The chain combines TRBV5-4 with TRBJ2-1; 14 nucleotides line up with TRBD2. After removal of 3 bases from V and 5 bases from J, the junction contained 4 bases not matched to a gene. From germline, CDR1 is SGHNT and CDR2 YYREEE (reference sequence). The CDR3 spans 16 residues. CDR3 DNA sequence: TGTGCCAGCAGCTCGGGACTAGCGGGAGTTAACAATGAGCAGTTCTTC. Its translation: CASSSGLAGVNNEQFF.

V and J are TRBV10-3 and TRBJ2-1, with D perhaps matching TRBD1 (5 bases). The CDR3 runs 15 residues. Trimming removed 5 bases at V and 6 bases at J, with 17 bases between. The V gene's germline CDR1 is ENHRY and CDR2 SYGVKD. The CDR3 DNA is TGTGCCATCAGTACCCACTTTTCACAGGCCAATGAGCAGTTCTTC. Protein sequence: CAISTHFSQANEQFF.

V usage is TRBV6-5 and J usage is TRBJ1-5, with 9 positions matching TRBD1. Germline values: CDR1 MNHEY, CDR2 SVGAGI. CDR3 length: 14 residues. V shed 8 bases and J 0 bases; nucleotides not matched to a gene: 2. The CDR3 region has the DNA TGTGCCAGCGGGACAGGGACTAGCAATCAGCCCCAGCATTTT. Translating it yields CASGTGTSNQPQHF.

This chain joins TRBV12-1 and TRBJ2-1; the table's D call TRBD2 went unverified against the DNA. TRBV12-1 is termed a pseudogene. The CDR3 contains 16 residues. CDR3 sequence: CASSFGRLECCDEQFF. CDR3 in DNA: TGTGCCAGCAGCTTTGGGAGACTAGAATGTTGCGATGAGCAGTTCTTC.